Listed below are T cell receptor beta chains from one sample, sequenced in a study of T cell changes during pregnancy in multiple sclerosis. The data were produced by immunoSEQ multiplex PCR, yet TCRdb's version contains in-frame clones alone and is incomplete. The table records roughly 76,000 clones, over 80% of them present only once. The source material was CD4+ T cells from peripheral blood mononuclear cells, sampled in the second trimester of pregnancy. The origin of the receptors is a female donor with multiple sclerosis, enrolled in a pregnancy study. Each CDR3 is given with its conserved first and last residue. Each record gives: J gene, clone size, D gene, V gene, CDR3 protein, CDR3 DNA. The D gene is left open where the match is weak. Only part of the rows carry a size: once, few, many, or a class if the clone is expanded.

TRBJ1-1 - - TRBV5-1 CASSLDGGGTEAFF TGCGCCAGCAGCTTGGATGGGGGAGGGACTGAAGCTTTCTTT
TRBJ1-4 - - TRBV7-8 CASSPRRDIAEKLFF TGTGCCAGCAGCCCGCGCCGGGACATCGCTGAAAAACTGTTTTTT
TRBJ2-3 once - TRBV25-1 CASSEPQVTDTQYF TGTGCCAGCAGTGAACCTCAGGTCACAGATACGCAGTATTTT
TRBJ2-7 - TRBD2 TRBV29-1 CSVNLAGGEQYF TGCAGCGTTAATCTGGCGGGAGGAGAGCAGTACTTC
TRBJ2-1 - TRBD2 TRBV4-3 CASSQGLAGYNEQFF TGCGCCAGCAGCCAGGGACTAGCGGGGTACAATGAGCAGTTCTTC
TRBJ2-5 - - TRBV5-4 CASSVTSGYGETQYF TGTGCCAGCAGCGTCACCTCAGGGTATGGGGAGACCCAGTACTTC
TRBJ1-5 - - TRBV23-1 CASSHQAPQVTGHYNQPQHF TGCGCCAGCAGTCACCAGGCCCCACAGGTCACAGGTCATTACAATCAGCCCCAGCATTTT
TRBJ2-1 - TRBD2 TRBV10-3 CAISEPKGTSSSEQFF TGTGCCATCAGTGAGCCAAAAGGGACTAGCTCCAGTGAGCAGTTCTTC
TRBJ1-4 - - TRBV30 CAWSVQTGGKLFF TGTGCCTGGAGTGTCCAGACAGGTGGAAAACTGTTTTTT
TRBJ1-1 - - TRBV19 CASSIFNLADGEAFF TGTGCCAGTAGTATCTTTAATTTAGCGGATGGTGAAGCTTTCTTT
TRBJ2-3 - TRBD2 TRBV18 CASSPRTLAGGQSVDTQYF TGTGCCAGCTCACCACGCACACTAGCGGGGGGGCAATCGGTAGATACGCAGTATTTT
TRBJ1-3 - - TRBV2 CASSEFNRFGNTIYF TGTGCCAGCAGTGAATTTAACAGGTTTGGAAACACCATATATTTT
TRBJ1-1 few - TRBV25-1 CASSRTGGAFF TGTGCCAGCAGTCGCACGGGTGGCGCTTTCTTT
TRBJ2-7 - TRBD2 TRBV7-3 CASSFRGGEQYF TGTGCCAGCAGCTTCCGGGGGGGCGAGCAGTACTTC
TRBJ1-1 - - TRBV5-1 CASSLVAGGTEAFF TGCGCCAGCAGCTTGGTTGCGGGGGGAACTGAAGCTTTCTTT
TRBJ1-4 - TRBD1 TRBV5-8 CASSSQGANEKLFF TGTGCCAGCAGCTCACAGGGGGCTAATGAAAAACTGTTTTTT
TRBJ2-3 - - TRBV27 CASSLGGARTDTQYF TGTGCCAGCAGTTTAGGCGGGGCCCGCACAGATACGCAGTATTTT
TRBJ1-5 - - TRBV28 CASRDVLSNQPQHF TGTGCCAGCCGGGATGTGTTGAGCAATCAGCCCCAGCATTTT
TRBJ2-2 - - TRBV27 CASSLEGTNTGELFF TGTGCCAGCAGTTTGGAGGGTACGAACACCGGGGAGCTGTTTTTT
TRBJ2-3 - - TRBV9 CASSPEVSDTQYF TGTGCCAGCAGCCCGGAGGTGTCAGATACGCAGTATTTT
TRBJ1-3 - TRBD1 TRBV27 CASSLRGTGGNTIYF TGTGCCAGCAGTTTAAGAGGGACAGGCGGAAACACCATATATTTT
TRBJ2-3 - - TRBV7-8 CASSLPDRDFTPDTQYF TGTGCCAGCAGCTTACCCGACCGGGACTTCACACCAGATACGCAGTATTTT
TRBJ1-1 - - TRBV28 CASKMGGWNTEAFF TGTGCCAGCAAAATGGGGGGATGGAACACTGAAGCTTTCTTT
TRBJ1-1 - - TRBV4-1 CASSQDRGLEDFF TGCGCCAGCAGCCAAGATCGGGGACTGGAGGATTTCTTT
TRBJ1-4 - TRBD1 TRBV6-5 CASSYTGAGGEKLFF TGTGCCAGCAGTTACACGGGAGCAGGGGGCGAAAAACTGTTTTTT
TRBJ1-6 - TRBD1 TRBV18 CASSLGQGGAGSPLHF TGTGCCAGCTCACTAGGACAAGGGGGCGCGGGTTCACCCCTCCACTTT
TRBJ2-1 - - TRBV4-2 CASSQEFRAASYNEQFF TGTGCCAGCAGCCAAGAGTTCCGAGCGGCTTCCTACAATGAGCAGTTCTTC
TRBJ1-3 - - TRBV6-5 CASSYGENRARNTIYF TGTGCCAGCAGTTACGGAGAGAACAGGGCTCGAAACACCATATATTTT
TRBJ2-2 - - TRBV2 CASREQGIGTGELFF TGTGCCAGCAGAGAACAGGGTATAGGCACCGGGGAGCTGTTTTTT
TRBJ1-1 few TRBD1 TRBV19 CASSRSRQGWMNTEAFF TGTGCCAGTAGTAGATCCCGACAGGGGTGGATGAACACTGAAGCTTTCTTT
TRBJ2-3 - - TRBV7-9 CASSQRLVTDTQYF TGTGCCAGCAGCCAAAGACTTGTCACAGATACGCAGTATTTT
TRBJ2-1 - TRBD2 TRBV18 CASRLGGGSYNEQFF TGTGCCAGCCGTCTCGGGGGGGGTTCCTACAATGAGCAGTTCTTC
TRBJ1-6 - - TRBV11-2 CASSLGRLGASPLHF TGTGCCAGCAGCTTAGGAAGGTTAGGGGCATCACCCCTCCACTTT
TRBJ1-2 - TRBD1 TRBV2 CASSDRKDRGDYGYTF TGTGCCAGCAGTGATCGGAAGGACAGGGGAGACTATGGCTACACCTTC
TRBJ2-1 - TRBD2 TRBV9 CASSVVSSGGAYEQFF TGTGCCAGCAGCGTAGTCTCCAGCGGGGGGGCGTATGAGCAGTTCTTC
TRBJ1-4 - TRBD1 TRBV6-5 CASSSGGTTNEKLFF TGTGCCAGCAGCTCAGGGGGGACAACTAATGAAAAACTGTTTTTT
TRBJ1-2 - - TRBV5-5 CASSLSGNYGYTF TGTGCCAGCAGCTTGTCAGGGAACTATGGCTACACCTTC
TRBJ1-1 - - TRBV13 CASSLSHRAVNTEAFF TGTGCCAGCAGCTTATCTCACAGGGCAGTGAACACTGAAGCTTTCTTT
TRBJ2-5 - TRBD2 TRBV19 CASSFGLAGGQETQYF TGTGCCAGTAGTTTTGGACTAGCGGGGGGCCAAGAGACCCAGTACTTC
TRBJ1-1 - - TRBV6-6 CASSRGGDTEAFF TGTGCCAGCAGTCGGGGAGGAGACACTGAAGCTTTCTTT
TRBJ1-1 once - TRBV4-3 CASSQSIVGIANTEAFF TGCGCCAGCAGCCAATCGATCGTCGGGATTGCGAACACTGAAGCTTTCTTT
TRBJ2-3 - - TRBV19 CASSIGQKDTQYF TGTGCCAGTAGTATAGGTCAGAAAGATACGCAGTATTTT
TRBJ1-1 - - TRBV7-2 CASSLAGGRLGEAFF TGTGCCAGCAGCTTAGCTGGGGGGAGATTGGGAGAAGCTTTCTTT
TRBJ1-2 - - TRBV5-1 CASSLGGNYGYTF TGCGCCAGCAGCTTGGGCGGTAACTATGGCTACACCTTC
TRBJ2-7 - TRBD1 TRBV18 CASSPQTGGNEQYF TGTGCCAGCTCACCGCAGACAGGGGGGAACGAGCAGTACTTC
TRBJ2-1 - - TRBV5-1 CASSQSDRYNEQFF TGCGCCAGCAGCCAAAGCGACAGGTACAATGAGCAGTTCTTC
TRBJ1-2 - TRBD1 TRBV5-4 CASSPRGQDYGYTF TGTGCCAGCAGCCCTCGGGGACAGGACTATGGCTACACCTTC
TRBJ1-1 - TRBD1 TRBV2 CASRRRQGALGTEAFF TGTGCCAGCAGGAGACGACAGGGGGCGCTGGGCACTGAAGCTTTCTTT